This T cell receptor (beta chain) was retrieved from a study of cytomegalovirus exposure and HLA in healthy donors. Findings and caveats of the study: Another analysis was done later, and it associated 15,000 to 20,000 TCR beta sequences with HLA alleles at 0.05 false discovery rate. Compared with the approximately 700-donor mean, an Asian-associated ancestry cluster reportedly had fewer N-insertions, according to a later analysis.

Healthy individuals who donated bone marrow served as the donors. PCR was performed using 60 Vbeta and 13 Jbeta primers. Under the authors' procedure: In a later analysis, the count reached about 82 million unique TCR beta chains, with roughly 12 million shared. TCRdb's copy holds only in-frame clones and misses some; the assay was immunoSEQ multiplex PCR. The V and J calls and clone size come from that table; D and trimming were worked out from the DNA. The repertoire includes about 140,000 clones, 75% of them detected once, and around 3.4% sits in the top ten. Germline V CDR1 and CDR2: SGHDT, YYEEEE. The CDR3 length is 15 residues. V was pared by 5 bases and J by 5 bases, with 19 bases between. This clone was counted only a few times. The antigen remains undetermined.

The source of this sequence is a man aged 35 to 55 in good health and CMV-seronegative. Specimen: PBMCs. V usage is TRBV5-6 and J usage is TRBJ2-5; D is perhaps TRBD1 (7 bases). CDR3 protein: CASRHTRGVEETQYF. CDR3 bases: TGTGCCAGCAGACACACCAGGGGGGTAGAGGAGACCCAGTACTTC.